These 6 T cell receptor beta chains were sequenced from one sample in a study of cytomegalovirus exposure and HLA in healthy donors. Primers included in the PCR were 60 Vbeta and 13 Jbeta primers. Clones were sequenced by immunoSEQ multiplex PCR, and TCRdb holds only the in-frame ones, with some missing. The table has about 130,000 clones, approximately 75% seen once. Sequencing was carried out using PBMCs. Source of these receptors: a woman aged 40 to 50 in good health and CMV-seropositive.

The chain links TRBV5-1 to TRBJ2-5; D uncertain. V was trimmed by 0 bases and J by 1 base, leaving 7 bases between them. The CDR3 is 14 amino acids. From germline, CDR1 is SGHRS and CDR2 YFSETQ. For the CDR3, the DNA is TGCGCCAGCAGCTTGGGTGGCAGCCAAGAGACCCAGTACTTC. This gives the protein CASSLGGSQETQYF.

Concerning this clone: A junction boundary mismatches the germline segment, possibly from a read error. The V and J genes are TRBV9 and TRBJ2-1; 7 nucleotides agree with TRBD2. Germline lookup yields CDR1 SGDLS and CDR2 YYNGEE. The CDR3 consists of 14 residues. Here the CDR3 reads CASPGGSAYNEQFF. In nucleotides, the CDR3 is TGCGCCAGTCCAGGCGGGAGTGCGTACAATGAGCAGTTCTTC.

The chain employs TRBV7-9 and TRBJ1-4; TRBD1 aligns across 10 bases. V lost 4 bases to trimming and J lost 8 bases; unmatched junction nucleotides: 4. The CDR3 is 14 residues long. Per the germline V gene, CDR1 is SEHNR and CDR2 is FQNEAQ (reference sequence). The CDR3 spells CASSWGQGQEKLFF. For the CDR3, the DNA is TGTGCCAGCAGCTGGGGACAGGGGCAAGAAAAACTGTTTTTT.

The chain recombines TRBV27 with TRBJ2-3; 10 bases map to TRBD2. From germline, CDR1 is MNHEY and CDR2 SMNVEV (reference sequence). V shed 3 bases, J shed 2 bases, and the junction held 2 bases outside the gene matches. The CDR3 extends over 15 amino acids. CDR3 loop: CASSFSGRATDTQYF. CDR3 in DNA: TGTGCCAGCAGTTTCAGCGGGAGGGCCACAGATACGCAGTATTTT.

CDR3 bases: TGTGCCAGCCAAGTGGGGGGGGCTGATACGCAGTATTTT. Residues: CASQVGGADTQYF. J is TRBJ2-3 and V is TRBV11-2; D perhaps matches TRBD2 (7 bases). Germline CDR1 reads SGHAT; CDR2 reads FQNNGV. Trimming left V 8 bases short and J 6 bases short, with 15 bases between. The CDR3 extends over 13 amino acids.

The chain combines TRBV6-6 with TRBJ2-5; weak D call: TRBD2 (7 bases). Germline CDR1 and CDR2: MNHNY and SVGAGI (reference sequence). V was cut by 4 bases and J by 2 bases, with 14 bases left in between. There are 15 residues in the CDR3. CDR3 residues: CASSSPGEGQETQYF. The CDR3 nucleotides are TGTGCCAGCAGTTCCCCAGGGGAGGGGCAAGAGACCCAGTACTTC.